Shown below are 6 T cell receptor beta chains from a single sample sequenced in a study of blood T cell repertoires in COVID-19. The protocol was immunoSEQ multiplex PCR, while the TCRdb copy is restricted to in-frame clones and leaves out a portion. The sample consists of 470,000 or so clones, roughly 87% of them appearing once. The sequencing input was PBMCs or T cells enriched from blood (not recorded which). These TCRs come from a woman between 18 and 30 years old with acute COVID-19.

This clone was detected only once. The chain links TRBV5-4 to TRBJ2-1; 10 positions agree with TRBD2. There are 14 residues in the CDR3. Germline V lookup: CDR1 SGHNT, CDR2 YYREEE (reference sequence). The trim removed 4 bases at V and 15 bases at J, leaving 13 bases unmatched. Written as DNA, the CDR3 is TGTGCCAGCAGCCTCAGTATGAGCGGGGGGGCCTGGTTCTTC. This sequence encodes CASSLSMSGGAWFF.

The chain employs TRBV6-5 and TRBJ2-7; D call uncertain. CDR1 is MNHEY, CDR2 SVGAGI, per germline. V lost 2 bases and J lost 2, with 13 bases in between. The CDR3 consists of 15 residues. CDR3 region: CASSYAAESTYEQYF. DNA of the CDR3: TGTGCCAGCAGTTACGCGGCAGAGAGTACCTACGAGCAGTACTTC.

The J gene is TRBJ2-7, the V gene TRBV27; possible D gene TRBD2, 7 bases. V was cut by 6 bases and J by 2 bases, with 11 bases left in between. This CDR3 region has 13 residues. Germline V gives CDR1 MNHEY, CDR2 SMNVEV (reference sequence). The CDR3 loop reads CASSLGGPYEQYF. In DNA, the CDR3 is TGTGCCAGCAGCCTGGGGGGGCCCTACGAGCAGTACTTC.

The V call is TRBV19, the J call TRBJ1-4; 7 bases agree with TRBD1. The germline V gene has CDR1 LNHDA and CDR2 SQIVND (reference sequence). The CDR3 totals 14 residues. The V gene end was trimmed by 10 bases and the J gene end by 4 bases; junction bases not matched to a gene: 9. CDR3 nucleotide sequence: TGTGCCACCTCCCAGGGGGGTCGTAATGAAAAACTGTTTTTT. This encodes CATSQGGRNEKLFF. Filled out from reference TRBV19 and TRBJ1-4, the complete variable domain reads DGGITQSPKYLFRKEGQNVTLSCEQNLNHDAMYWYRQDPGQGLRLIYYSQIVNDFQKGDIAEGYSVSREKKESFPLTVTSAQKNPTAFYLCATSQGGRNEKLFFGSGTQLSVL.

The chain combines TRBV29-1 with TRBJ2-7; 10 nucleotides line up with TRBD1. Germline V gives CDR1 SQVTM, CDR2 ANQGSEA. The CDR3 covers 19 residues. V shed 1 base and J 2 bases; nucleotides not matched to a gene: 17. As DNA, the CDR3 is TGCAGCGTTGAAGTAAGCGGGTGGGTGTTCGGGACAGGGGCCTACGAGCAGTACTTC. Its translation is CSVEVSGWVFGTGAYEQYF.

This clone was found once. The V gene is TRBV13, the J gene TRBJ2-1; D perhaps matches TRBD1 (5 bases). Trimming pared 3 bases from V and 4 bases from J, leaving 7 bases between. Germline V gene data show CDR1 as PRHDT and CDR2 as FYEKMQ (reference sequence). The CDR3 runs 13 residues. The CDR3 loop reads CASSFAGYNEQFF. DNA of the CDR3: TGTGCCAGCAGCTTTGCAGGGTACAATGAGCAGTTCTTC.